Following are 19 T cell receptor beta chains from one sample sequenced in a study of blood T cell repertoires in COVID-19. The data were produced by immunoSEQ multiplex PCR, yet TCRdb's version contains in-frame clones alone and is incomplete. The sample shows under 300,000 clones, about nine tenths of them seen only once. The sample comprised PBMCs or T cells enriched from blood (not recorded which). The receptors come from a woman in her forties with acute COVID-19.

V is TRBV7-2 and J is TRBJ1-1; no definite D call. With 5 bases removed from V and 5 bases from J, the gap between germline ends came to 6 bases. This CDR3 region has 11 residues. Looked up from germline, CDR1 is SGHTA and CDR2 is FQGNSA. The chain's CDR3 is CASSQRTEAFF. CDR3 nucleotide sequence: TGTGCCAGCAGCCAACGGACTGAAGCTTTCTTT.

The chain has TRBV7-2 and TRBJ2-7; TRBD2 agrees at 9 bases. J was trimmed by 7 bases and V by 3 bases; bases with no gene match: 7. CDR1 is SGHTA, CDR2 FQGNSA, per germline. CDR3 length: 14 residues. CDR3 sequence reads: CASSLGSGGAEQYF. CDR3 nucleotide sequence: TGTGCCAGCAGCTTGGGTAGCGGGGGAGCAGAGCAGTACTTC.

J is TRBJ1-1 and V is TRBV12-5; the D gene is possibly TRBD1 (6 bases). The germline V and J ends were trimmed by 6 bases and 7 bases, with 12 bases remaining between them. CDR3 length: 12 amino acids. Germline V gene lookup returns CDR1 LGHNT and CDR2 FRNRAP. The CDR3 loop is CASGQGFGEAFF. In DNA, the CDR3 is TGTGCTAGTGGCCAGGGGTTCGGTGAAGCTTTCTTT.

The chain recombines TRBV5-6 with TRBJ2-7; D possibly corresponds to TRBD2 (5 bases). V was cut by 4 bases and J by 7 bases, with 12 bases left in between. This CDR3 region has 12 residues. Germline V gene lookup returns CDR1 SGHDT and CDR2 YYEEEE. CDR3 residues: CASSPGLAEQYF. The CDR3 nucleotides are TGTGCCAGCAGCCCGGGGTTAGCTGAGCAGTACTTC.

The chain uses TRBV19 and TRBJ1-1; no clear D gene. Trimming removed 8 bases from V and 1 base from J, with 14 bases in between. This CDR3 is built from 14 residues. Germline CDR1 reads LNHDA; CDR2 reads SQIVND (reference sequence). The CDR3 coding sequence is TGTGCCAGTGAAAAAATCTCGGGGAACACTGAAGCTTTCTTT. Residues: CASEKISGNTEAFF.

The rearrangement uses TRBV29-1 and TRBJ1-1; tentative D call: TRBD1 (5 bases). The ends were cut back, 4 bases at V and 4 bases at J, with 13 bases in the middle. The CDR3 contains 13 residues. The germline gives CDR1 SQVTM, CDR2 ANQGSEA. In nucleotides, the CDR3 is TGCAGCGTTGGTCGGGGGTCCGGCACTGAAGCTTTCTTT. This codes for CSVGRGSGTEAFF.

This chain connects TRBV19 to TRBJ1-5; 9 nucleotides line up with TRBD1. CDR1 and CDR2 (germline): LNHDA, SQIVND (reference sequence). The V segment lost 7 bases and the J segment 1 base; nucleotides outside the gene matches: 5. CDR3 length equals 15 residues. The DNA for the CDR3 is TGTGCCAGTAACCGGGACAGGGCGAGCAATCAGCCCCAGCATTTT. Its protein product is CASNRDRASNQPQHF. The full variable domain, in which reference TRBV19 and TRBJ1-5 provide the parts outside the CDR3, is DGGITQSPKYLFRKEGQNVTLSCEQNLNHDAMYWYRQDPGQGLRLIYYSQIVNDFQKGDIAEGYSVSREKKESFPLTVTSAQKNPTAFYLCASNRDRASNQPQHFGDGTRLSIL.

The chain is built from TRBV12-3 or TRBV12-4 and TRBJ2-7; D is uncertain. The ends were cut back, 6 bases at V and 5 bases at J, with 11 bases in the middle. The CDR3 is 12 residues long. The CDR3 DNA is TGTGCCAGCAGCGGAGATCCCAACGAGCAGTACTTC. Translation: CASSGDPNEQYF.

This clone was seen only once. The chain carries TRBV5-1 and TRBJ2-1; 9 positions match TRBD2. This CDR3 has 15 amino acids. V trimming: 1 base; J trimming: 5 bases; junction bases outside the gene matches: 4. Germline CDR1 SGHRS, CDR2 YFSETQ. Written as DNA, the CDR3 is TGCGCCAGCAGCTTGCCTCGACTAGCGGACAATGAGCAGTTCTTC. It is translated as CASSLPRLADNEQFF.

The V gene is TRBV28, the J gene TRBJ1-1; D gene uncertain. CDR1 MDHEN and CDR2 SYDVKM come from the germline V gene. V was clipped by 8 bases and J by 1 base, with 5 bases between them. The CDR3 runs 11 residues. The CDR3 reads CASEQNTEAFF. CDR3 in DNA: TGTGCCAGCGAACAGAACACTGAAGCTTTCTTT.

The chain carries TRBV7-9 and TRBJ1-6, with D hard to call. The CDR3 consists of 15 residues. Trimming stripped 5 bases from V and 2 bases from J, with 10 bases between. CDR1 SEHNR and CDR2 FQNEAQ come from the germline V gene (reference sequence). CDR3 coding DNA: TGTGCCAGCAGCCCCCCGGGAGCCTATAATTCACCCCTCCACTTT. As protein: CASSPPGAYNSPLHF. Supplemented by reference TRBV7-9 and TRBJ1-6, the full variable domain reads DTGVSQNPRHKITKRGQNVTFRCDPISEHNRLYWYRQTLGQGPEFLTYFQNEAQLEKSRLLSDRFSAERPKGSFSTLEIQRTEQGDSAMYLCASSPPGAYNSPLHFGNGTRLTVT.

The V and J genes are TRBV6-5 and TRBJ2-1; 16 bases align to TRBD2. The germline gives CDR1 MNHEY, CDR2 SVGAGI. V shed 5 bases, J shed 8 bases, and the junction held 3 bases outside the gene matches. This CDR3 is built from 15 residues. This CDR3 is CASSTGTSGRDEQFF. The CDR3 nucleotides read TGTGCCAGCAGTACCGGGACTAGCGGGAGGGATGAGCAGTTCTTC.

This clone was found a few times. V is TRBV19 and J is TRBJ1-4, with 7 nucleotides matching TRBD1. Germline CDR1 is LNHDA and CDR2 is SQIVND (reference sequence). With V trimmed by 6 bases and J by 11 bases, 6 bases remained unmatched. This CDR3 region has 12 residues. CDR3: CASRHRGNKLFF. The DNA of the CDR3 is TGTGCCAGTAGACACAGGGGAAATAAACTGTTTTTT.

The chain recombines TRBV18 with TRBJ1-2; 9 bases align to TRBD1. Germline assignment: CDR1 KGHSH and CDR2 LQKENI. Losses at the gene ends were 3 bases for V and 8 bases for J; bases not matched to a gene: 10. This CDR3 is built from 15 residues. CDR3 residues: CASSPTPGTGYGYTF. The CDR3 nucleotides read TGTGCCAGCTCACCCACCCCCGGGACAGGGTACGGCTACACCTTC.

The DNA of the CDR3 is TGTGCCAGCAGCCCGACGGGACTCCGGGTCGGTGAGCAGTTCTTC. Its protein product is CASSPTGLRVGEQFF. The chain joins TRBV7-9 to TRBJ2-1; D is perhaps TRBD2 (6 bases). With 5 bases removed from V and 9 bases from J, the gap between germline ends came to 20 bases. CDR3 length: 15 amino acids. Germline V lookup: CDR1 SEHNR, CDR2 FQNEAQ (reference sequence).

This clone was found once. The chain is built from TRBV11-2 and TRBJ1-2, with a weak D call TRBD1 (6 bases). In germline, CDR1 is SGHAT, CDR2 FQNNGV. V lost 4 bases, J lost 5 bases, and 11 bases lay in between. This CDR3 contains 13 residues. CDR3 coding DNA: TGTGCCAGCAGCTCGACAGGAACTTATGGCTACACCTTC. This gives the protein CASSSTGTYGYTF.

This chain joins TRBV30 and TRBJ1-2; perhaps TRBD1 as D (6 bases). V was shortened by 1 base and J by 5 bases, with 8 bases between the two germline ends. The CDR3 runs 12 residues. Germline V gene data show CDR1 as GTSNPN and CDR2 as SVGIG (reference sequence). The CDR3 coding sequence is TGTGCCTGGAGTGGCGGACAGTATGGCTACACCTTC. It yields the protein CAWSGGQYGYTF.

This clone showed up many times. The chain carries TRBV9 and TRBJ2-1; D unresolved. V was cut by 2 bases and J by 0 bases, with 12 bases left in between. The CDR3 runs to 16 residues. Germline-derived CDR1 and CDR2 are SGDLS and YYNGEE. The CDR3 DNA sequence: TGTGCCAGCAGCGTGTCCTCCGATAGCTCCTACAATGAGCAGTTCTTC. The encoded protein is CASSVSSDSSYNEQFF.

The gene calls are TRBV27 and TRBJ1-4; 11 positions match TRBD1. The J segment lost 4 bases and the V segment lost 6 bases, leaving 7 bases of the junction unmatched. Germline CDR1 MNHEY, CDR2 SMNVEV (reference sequence). The CDR3 is 16 amino acids. The CDR3 nucleotides are TGTGCCAGCAGCAAGTGGACAGGGGGCTATAATGAAAAACTGTTTTTT. Protein product: CASSKWTGGYNEKLFF.